This TCR beta chain was obtained from a study of blood T cell repertoires in COVID-19. For the study at large: From the United States, Italy and Spain came samples of acute and convalescent COVID-19. T cells, B-cell-depleted T cells, or PBMCs provided the cDNA or gDNA that served as material.

Study processing details: Counts of nucleated cells, estimated from reference gene primer amplification, were obtained. Data came from immunoSEQ multiplex PCR; TCRdb stores just in-frame clones and leaves some out. Clonal size and the V and J genes are those of that table, whereas D and trimming came from the DNA. The sample lists roughly 150,000 clones, about 79% occurring once. From germline, CDR1 is MNHEY and CDR2 SMNVEV (reference sequence). This CDR3 is 14 amino acids long. V shed 0 bases, J shed 8 bases, and the junction held 6 bases outside the gene matches. The chain carries TRBV27 and TRBJ1-2; the match to TRBD1 covers 7 bases. The sequenced sample consisted of peripheral blood. The sequence derives from a woman aged 45 to 65 with acute or convalescent COVID-19. The CDR3 DNA reads TGTGCCAGCAGTTTATCCAGACAGGGAGAGGGCTACACCTTC. This codes for CASSLSRQGEGYTF.